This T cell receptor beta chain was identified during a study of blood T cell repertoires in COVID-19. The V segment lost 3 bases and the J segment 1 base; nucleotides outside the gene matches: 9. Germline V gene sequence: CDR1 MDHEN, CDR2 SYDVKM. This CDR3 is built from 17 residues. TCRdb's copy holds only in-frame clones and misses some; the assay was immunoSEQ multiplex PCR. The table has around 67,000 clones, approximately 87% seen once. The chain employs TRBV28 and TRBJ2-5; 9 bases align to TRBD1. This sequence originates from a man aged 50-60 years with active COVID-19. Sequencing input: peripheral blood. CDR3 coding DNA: TGTGCCAGCAGTTTGCTGGGACAGGGAAAGCCCCAAGAGACCCAGTACTTC. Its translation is CASSLLGQGKPQETQYF.